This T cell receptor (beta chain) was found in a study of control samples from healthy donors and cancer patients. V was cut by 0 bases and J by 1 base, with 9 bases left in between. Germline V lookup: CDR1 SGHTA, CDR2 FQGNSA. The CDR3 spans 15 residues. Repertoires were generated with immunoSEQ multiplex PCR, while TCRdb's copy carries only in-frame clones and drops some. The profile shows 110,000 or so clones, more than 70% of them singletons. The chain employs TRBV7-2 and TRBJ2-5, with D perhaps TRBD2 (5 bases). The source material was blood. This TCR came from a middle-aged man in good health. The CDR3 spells CASSLARLRQETQYF. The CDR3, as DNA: TGTGCCAGCAGCTTAGCGCGACTACGCCAAGAGACCCAGTACTTC.